Reported below is one T cell receptor (beta chain). This entry comes from a study of cytomegalovirus exposure and HLA in healthy donors. The PCR was carried out with 60 Vbeta primers and 13 Jbeta primers. The assay was immunoSEQ multiplex PCR, and TCRdb's table has in-frame clones only and misses some. The table shows 150,000 or so clones, with 75% to 80% occurring only once. Trimming left V 3 bases short and J 7 bases short, with 13 bases between. Germline assignment: CDR1 KGHSH and CDR2 LQKENI. The CDR3 runs 13 residues. Source material: PBMCs. This clonotype was sampled from a man aged 35 to 55 in good health and CMV-seropositive. The chain employs TRBV18 and TRBJ2-7, with D possibly matching TRBD1 (6 bases). The CDR3 DNA follows: TGTGCCAGCTCACCCCGGGCAGGGGATGAGCAGTACTTC. Translation gives CASSPRAGDEQYF.